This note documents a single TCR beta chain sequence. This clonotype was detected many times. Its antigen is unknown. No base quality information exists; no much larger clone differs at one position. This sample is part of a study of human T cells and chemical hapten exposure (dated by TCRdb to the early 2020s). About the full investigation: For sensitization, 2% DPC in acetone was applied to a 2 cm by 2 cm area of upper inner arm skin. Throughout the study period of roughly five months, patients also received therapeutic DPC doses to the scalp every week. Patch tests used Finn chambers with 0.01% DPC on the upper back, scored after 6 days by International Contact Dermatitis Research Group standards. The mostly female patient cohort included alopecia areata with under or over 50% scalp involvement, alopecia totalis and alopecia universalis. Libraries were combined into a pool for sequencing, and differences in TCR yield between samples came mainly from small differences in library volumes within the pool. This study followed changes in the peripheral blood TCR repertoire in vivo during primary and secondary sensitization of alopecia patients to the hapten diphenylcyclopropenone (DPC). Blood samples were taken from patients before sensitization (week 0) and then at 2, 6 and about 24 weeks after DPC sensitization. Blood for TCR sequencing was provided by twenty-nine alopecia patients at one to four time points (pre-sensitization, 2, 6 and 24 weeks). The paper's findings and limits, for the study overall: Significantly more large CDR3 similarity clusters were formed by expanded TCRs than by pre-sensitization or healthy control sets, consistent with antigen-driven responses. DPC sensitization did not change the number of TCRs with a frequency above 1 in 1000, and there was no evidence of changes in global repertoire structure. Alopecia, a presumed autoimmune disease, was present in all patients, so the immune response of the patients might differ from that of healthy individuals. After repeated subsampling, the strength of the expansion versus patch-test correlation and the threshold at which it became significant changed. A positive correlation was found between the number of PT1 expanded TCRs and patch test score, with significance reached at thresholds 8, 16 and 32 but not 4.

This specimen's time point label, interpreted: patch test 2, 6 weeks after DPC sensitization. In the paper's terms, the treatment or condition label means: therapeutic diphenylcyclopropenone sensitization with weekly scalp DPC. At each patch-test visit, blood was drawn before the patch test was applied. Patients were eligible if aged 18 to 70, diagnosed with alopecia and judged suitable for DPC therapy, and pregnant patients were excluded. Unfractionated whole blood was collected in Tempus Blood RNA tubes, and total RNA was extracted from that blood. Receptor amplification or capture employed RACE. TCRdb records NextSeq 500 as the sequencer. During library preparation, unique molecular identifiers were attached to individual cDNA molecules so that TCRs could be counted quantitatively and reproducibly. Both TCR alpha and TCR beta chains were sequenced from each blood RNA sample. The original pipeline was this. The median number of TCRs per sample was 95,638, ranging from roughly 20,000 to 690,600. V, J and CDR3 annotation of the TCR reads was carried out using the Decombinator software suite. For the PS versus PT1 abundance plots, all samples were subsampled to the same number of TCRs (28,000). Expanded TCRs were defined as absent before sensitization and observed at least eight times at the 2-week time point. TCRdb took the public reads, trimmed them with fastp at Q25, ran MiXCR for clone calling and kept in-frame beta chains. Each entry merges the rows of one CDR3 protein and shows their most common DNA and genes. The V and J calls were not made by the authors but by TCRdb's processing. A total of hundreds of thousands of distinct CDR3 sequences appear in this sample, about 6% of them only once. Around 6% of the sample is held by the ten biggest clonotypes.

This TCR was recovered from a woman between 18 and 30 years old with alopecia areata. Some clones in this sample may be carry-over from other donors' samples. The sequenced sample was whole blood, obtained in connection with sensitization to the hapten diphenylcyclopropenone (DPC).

Here the CDR3 is given as CSVEVTGGTFGANVLTF. The nucleotide sequence is given as TGCAGCGTTGAAGTAACAGGGGGTACCTTTGGGGCCAACGTCCTGACTTTC. This receptor chain uses TRBV29-1 and TRBJ2-6; 8 junctional bases match TRBD1. Trimmed from V: 1 base; trimmed from J: 3 bases; junction bases lacking a gene match: 8. Spanning cysteine to phenylalanine, the CDR3 consists of 17 amino acids. The kept DNA is CDR3 alone, 51 bases in frame from the first base. Per the germline V gene, SQVTM is the CDR1 and ANQGSEA is the CDR2. Here the CDR3 is joined to the reference TRBV29-1 and TRBJ2-6 genes, and the full variable domain is: SAVISQKPSRDICQRGTSLTIQCQVDSQVTMMFWYRQQPGQSLTLIATANQGSEATYESGFVIDKFPISRPNLTFSTLTVSNMSPEDSSIYLCSVEVTGGTFGANVLTFGAGSRLTVL.